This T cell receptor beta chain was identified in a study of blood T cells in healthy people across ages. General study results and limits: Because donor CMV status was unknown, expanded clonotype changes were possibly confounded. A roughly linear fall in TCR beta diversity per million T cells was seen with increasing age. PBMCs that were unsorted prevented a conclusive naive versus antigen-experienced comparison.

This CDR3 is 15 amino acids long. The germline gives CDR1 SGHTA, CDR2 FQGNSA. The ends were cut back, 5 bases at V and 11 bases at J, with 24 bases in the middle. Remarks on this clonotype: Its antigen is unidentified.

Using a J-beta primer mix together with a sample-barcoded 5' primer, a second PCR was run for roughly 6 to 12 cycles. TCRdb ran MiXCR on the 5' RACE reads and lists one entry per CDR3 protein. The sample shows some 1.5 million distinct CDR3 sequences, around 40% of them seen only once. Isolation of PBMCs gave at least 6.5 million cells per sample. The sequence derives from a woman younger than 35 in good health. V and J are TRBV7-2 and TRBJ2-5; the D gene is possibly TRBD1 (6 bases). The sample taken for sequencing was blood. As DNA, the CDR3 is TGTGCCAGCAGCAAACCAGGGGAGATGGGAAATGAGCAGTACTTC. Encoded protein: CASSKPGEMGNEQYF.